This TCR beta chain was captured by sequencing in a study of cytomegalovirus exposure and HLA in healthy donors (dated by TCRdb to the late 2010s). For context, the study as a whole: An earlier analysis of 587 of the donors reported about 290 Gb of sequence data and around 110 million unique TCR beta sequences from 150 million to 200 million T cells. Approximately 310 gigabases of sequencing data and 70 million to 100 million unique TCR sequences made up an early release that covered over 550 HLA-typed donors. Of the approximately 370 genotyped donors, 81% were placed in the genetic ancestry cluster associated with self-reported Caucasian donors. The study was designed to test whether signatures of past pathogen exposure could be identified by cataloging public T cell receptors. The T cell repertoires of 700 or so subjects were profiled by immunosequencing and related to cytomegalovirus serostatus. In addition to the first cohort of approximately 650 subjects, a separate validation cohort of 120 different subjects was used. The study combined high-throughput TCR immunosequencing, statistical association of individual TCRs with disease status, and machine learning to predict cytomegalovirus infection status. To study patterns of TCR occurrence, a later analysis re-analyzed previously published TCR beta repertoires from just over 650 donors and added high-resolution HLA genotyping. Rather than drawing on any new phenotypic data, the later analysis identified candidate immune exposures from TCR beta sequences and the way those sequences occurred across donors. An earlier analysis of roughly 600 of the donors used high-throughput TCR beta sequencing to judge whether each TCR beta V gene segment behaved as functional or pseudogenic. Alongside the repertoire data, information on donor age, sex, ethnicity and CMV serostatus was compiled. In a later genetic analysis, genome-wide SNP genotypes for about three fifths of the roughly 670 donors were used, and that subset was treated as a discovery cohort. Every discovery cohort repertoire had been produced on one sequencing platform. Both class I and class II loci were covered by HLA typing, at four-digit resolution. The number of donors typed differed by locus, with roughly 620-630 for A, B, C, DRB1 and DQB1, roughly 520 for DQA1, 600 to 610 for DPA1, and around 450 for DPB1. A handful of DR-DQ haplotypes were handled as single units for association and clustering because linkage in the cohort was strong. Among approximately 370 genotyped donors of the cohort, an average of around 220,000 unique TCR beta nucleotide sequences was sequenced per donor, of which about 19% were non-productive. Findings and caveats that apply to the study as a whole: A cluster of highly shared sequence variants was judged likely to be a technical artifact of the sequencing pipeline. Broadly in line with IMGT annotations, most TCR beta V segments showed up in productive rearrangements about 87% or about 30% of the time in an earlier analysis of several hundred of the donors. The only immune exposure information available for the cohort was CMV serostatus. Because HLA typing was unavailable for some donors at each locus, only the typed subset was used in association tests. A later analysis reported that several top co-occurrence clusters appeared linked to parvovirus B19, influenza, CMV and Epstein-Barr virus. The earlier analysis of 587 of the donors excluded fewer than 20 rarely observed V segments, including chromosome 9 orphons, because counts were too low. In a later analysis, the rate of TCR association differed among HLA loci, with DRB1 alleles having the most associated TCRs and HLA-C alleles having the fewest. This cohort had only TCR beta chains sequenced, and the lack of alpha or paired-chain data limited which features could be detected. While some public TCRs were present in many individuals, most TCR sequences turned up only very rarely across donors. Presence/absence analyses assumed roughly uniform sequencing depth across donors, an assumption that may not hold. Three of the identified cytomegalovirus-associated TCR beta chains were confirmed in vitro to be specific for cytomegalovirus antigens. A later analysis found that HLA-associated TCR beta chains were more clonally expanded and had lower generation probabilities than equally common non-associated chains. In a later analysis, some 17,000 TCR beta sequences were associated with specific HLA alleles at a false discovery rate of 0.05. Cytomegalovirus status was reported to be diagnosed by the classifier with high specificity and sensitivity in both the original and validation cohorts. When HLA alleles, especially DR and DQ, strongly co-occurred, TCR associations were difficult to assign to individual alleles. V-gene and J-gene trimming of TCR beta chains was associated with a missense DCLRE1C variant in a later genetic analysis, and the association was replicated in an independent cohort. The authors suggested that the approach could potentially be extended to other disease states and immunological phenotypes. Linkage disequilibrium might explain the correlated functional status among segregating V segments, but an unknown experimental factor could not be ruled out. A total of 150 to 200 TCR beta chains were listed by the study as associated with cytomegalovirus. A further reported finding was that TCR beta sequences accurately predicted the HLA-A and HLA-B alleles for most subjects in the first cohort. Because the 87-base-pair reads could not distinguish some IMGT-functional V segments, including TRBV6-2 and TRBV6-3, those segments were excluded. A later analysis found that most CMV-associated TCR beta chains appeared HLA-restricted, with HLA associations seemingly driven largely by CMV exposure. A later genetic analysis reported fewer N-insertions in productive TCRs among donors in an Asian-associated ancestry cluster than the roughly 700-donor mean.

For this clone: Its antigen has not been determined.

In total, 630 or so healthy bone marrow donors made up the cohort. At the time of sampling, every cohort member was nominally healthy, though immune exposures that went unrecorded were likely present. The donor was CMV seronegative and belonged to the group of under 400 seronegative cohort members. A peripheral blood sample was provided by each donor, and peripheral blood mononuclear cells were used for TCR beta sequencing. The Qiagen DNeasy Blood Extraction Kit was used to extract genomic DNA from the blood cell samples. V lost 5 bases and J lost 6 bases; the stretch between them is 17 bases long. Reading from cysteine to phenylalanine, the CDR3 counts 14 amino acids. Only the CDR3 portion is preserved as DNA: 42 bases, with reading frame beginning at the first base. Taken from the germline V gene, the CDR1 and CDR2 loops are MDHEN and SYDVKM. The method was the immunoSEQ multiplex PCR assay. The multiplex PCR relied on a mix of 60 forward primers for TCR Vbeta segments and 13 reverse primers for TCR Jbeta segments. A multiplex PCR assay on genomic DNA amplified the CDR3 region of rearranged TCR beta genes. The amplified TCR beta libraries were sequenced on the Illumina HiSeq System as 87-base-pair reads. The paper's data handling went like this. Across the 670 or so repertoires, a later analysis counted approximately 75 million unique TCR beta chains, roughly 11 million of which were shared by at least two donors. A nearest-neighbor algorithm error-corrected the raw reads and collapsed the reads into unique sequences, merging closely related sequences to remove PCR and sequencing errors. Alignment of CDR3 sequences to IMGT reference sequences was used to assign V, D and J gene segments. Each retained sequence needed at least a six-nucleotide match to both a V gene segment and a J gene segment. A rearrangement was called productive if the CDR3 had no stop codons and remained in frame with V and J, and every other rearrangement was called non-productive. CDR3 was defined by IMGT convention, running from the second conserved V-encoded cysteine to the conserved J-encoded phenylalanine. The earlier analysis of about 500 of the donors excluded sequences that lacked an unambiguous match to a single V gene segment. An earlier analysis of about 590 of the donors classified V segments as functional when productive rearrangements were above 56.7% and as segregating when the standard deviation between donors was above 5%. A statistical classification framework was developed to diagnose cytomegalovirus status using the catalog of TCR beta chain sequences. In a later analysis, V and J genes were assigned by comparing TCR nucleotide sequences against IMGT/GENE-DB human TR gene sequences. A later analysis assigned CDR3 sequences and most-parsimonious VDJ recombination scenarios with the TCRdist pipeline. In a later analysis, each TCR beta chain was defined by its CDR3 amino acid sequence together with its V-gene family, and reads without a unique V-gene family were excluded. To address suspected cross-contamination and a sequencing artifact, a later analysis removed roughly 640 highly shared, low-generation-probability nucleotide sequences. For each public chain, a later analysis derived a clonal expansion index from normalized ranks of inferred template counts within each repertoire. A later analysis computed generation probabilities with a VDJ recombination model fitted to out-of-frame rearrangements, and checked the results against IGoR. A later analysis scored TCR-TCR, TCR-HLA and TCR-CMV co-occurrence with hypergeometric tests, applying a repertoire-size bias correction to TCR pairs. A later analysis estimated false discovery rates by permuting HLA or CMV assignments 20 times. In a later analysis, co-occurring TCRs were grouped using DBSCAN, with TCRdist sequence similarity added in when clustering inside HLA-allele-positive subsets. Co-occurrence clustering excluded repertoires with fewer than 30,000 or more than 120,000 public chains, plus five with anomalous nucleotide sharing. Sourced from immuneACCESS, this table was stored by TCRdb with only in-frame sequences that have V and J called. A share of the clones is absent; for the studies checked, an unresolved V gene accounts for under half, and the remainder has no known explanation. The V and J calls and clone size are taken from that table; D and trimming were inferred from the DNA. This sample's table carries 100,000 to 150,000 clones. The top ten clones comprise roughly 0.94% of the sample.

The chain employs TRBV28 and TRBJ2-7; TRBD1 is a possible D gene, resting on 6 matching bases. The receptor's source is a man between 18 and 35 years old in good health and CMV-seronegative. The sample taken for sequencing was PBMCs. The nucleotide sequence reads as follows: TGTGCCAGCAGTCCGGCCCAAGGGGGTGGCGAGCAGTACTTC. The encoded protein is CASSPAQGGGEQYF.